This T cell receptor (beta chain) was captured by sequencing in a study of OX40 agonist ivuxolimab in advanced cancers. This CDR3 comprises 13 residues. Deletions cut 3 bases from V and 3 bases from J, with 8 bases between. Germline V CDR1 and CDR2: SGHDN, FVKESK. Repertoires were generated with immunoSEQ multiplex PCR, while TCRdb's copy carries only in-frame clones and drops some. This sample yields 74,000 or so clones, of which 85% to 95% are seen a single time; 13% to 15% belongs to the top ten. This specimen was CD4+ or CD8+ T cells sorted from blood, taken in a trial of the OX40 agonist ivuxolimab. This sequence joins TRBV14 and TRBJ1-1; D ambiguous. The TCR sequence derives from an adult with an advanced solid tumor such as melanoma, head and neck, liver or kidney cancer. The CDR3 is CASSHSGDTEAFF. For the CDR3, the DNA is TGTGCCAGCAGCCATAGCGGGGACACTGAAGCTTTCTTT.